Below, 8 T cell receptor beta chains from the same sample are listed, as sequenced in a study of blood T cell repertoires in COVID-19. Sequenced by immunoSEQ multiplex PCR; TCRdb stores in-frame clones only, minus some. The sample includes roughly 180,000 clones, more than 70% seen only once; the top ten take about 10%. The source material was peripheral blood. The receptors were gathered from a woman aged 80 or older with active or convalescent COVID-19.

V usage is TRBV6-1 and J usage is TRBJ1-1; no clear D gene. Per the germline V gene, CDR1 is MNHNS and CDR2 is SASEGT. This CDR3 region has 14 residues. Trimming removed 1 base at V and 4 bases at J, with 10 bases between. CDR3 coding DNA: TGTGCCAGCAGTGAAGTTCTGGGGAGCACTGAAGCTTTCTTT. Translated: CASSEVLGSTEAFF.

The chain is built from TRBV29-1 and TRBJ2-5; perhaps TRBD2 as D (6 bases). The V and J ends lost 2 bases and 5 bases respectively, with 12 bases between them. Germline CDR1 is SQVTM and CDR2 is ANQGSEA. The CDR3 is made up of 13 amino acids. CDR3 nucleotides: TGCAGCGTTGAAACTAGCTCGCGCGAGACCCAGTACTTC. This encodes CSVETSSRETQYF.

The CDR3 DNA sequence: TGTGCCAGCAGCTTTATCGGGAACACCATATATTTT. Its translation is CASSFIGNTIYF. The chain has TRBV7-9 and TRBJ1-3, with no clear D. CDR1 and CDR2 from the germline V gene are SEHNR and FQNEAQ (reference sequence). CDR3 length equals 12 residues. Between the trimmed V and J ends, which lost 3 bases and 7 bases, there was a span of 7 bases.

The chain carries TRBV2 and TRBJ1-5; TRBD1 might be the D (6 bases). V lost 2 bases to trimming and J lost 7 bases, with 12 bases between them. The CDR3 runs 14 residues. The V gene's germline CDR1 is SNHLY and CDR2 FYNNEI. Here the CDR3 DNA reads TGTGCCAGCAGTGAAAGGCAGGGGCGACAGCCCCAGCATTTT. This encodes CASSERQGRQPQHF.

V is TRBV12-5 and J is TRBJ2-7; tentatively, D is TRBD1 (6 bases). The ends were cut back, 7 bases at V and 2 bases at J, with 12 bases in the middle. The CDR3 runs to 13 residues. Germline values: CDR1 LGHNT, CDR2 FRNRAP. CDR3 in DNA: TGTGCTAGTGCGCCCCCAGGGGCCTACGAGCAGTACTTC. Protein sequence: CASAPPGAYEQYF.

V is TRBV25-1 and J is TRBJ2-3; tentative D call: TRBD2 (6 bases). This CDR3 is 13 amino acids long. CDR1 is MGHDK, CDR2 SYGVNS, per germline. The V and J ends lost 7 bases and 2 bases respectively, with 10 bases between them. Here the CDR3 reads CASTAGYTDTQYF. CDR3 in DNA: TGTGCCAGCACGGCGGGGTACACAGATACGCAGTATTTT. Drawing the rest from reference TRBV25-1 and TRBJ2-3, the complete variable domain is EADIYQTPRYLVIGTGKKITLECSQTMGHDKMYWYQQDPGMELHLIHYSYGVNSTEKGDLSSESTVSRIRTEHFPLTLESARPSHTSQYLCASTAGYTDTQYFGPGTRLTVL.

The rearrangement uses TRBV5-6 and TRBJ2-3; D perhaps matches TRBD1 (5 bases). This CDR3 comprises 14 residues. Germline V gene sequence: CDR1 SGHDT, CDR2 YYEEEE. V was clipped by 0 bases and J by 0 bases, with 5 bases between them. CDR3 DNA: TGTGCCAGCAGCTTGGACAGGAGCACAGATACGCAGTATTTT. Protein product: CASSLDRSTDTQYF.

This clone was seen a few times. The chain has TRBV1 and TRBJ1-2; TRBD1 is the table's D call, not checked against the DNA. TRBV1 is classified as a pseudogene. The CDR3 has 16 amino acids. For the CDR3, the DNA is TGCACCAGCAGCCAGTGGAGGAGGGACAGGGTAGATGGCTACACCTTC. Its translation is CTSSQWRRDRVDGYTF.